Reported below is one T cell receptor (beta chain). RNA extraction and reverse transcription yielded cDNA as sequencing template. Assay: immunoSEQ multiplex PCR; the TCRdb copy retains only in-frame clones and omits some. The sample holds 6,000 to 8,500 clones, less than 75% seen once. The source of the sample is a study of CD8+ T cells in alopecia areata. With 7 bases removed from V and 2 bases from J, the gap between germline ends came to 17 bases. The germline CDR1 and CDR2 sequences are MDHEN and SYDVKM. There are 15 residues in the CDR3. CD4+ cells belonging to about five patients, who were in the biomarker study, were further sorted into CD25+CD127- cells.

The TCR sequence derives from a human donor with alopecia areata. The chain uses TRBV28 and TRBJ1-1, with TRBD1 as a possible D gene (5 bases). The source material was CD4+ Tregs sorted from blood. CDR3 sequence reads: CASTITGDGNTEAFF. As DNA, the CDR3 is TGTGCCAGCACCATAACTGGGGACGGTAACACTGAAGCTTTCTTT.